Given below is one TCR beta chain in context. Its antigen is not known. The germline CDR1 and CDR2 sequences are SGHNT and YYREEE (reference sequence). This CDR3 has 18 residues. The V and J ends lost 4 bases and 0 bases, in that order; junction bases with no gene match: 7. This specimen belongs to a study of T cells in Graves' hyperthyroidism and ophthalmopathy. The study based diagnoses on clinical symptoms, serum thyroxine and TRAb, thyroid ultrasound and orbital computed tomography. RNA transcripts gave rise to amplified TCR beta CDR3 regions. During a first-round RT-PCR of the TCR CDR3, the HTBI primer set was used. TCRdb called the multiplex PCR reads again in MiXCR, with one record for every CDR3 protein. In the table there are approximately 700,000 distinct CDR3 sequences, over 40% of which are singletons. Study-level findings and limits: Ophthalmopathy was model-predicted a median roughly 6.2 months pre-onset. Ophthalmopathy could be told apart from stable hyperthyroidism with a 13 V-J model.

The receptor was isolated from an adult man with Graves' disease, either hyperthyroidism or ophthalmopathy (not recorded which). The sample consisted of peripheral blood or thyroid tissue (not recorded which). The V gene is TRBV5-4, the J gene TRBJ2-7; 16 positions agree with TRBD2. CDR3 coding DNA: TGTGCCAGCAGCGTGGGGACTAGCGGGGGGGCCTACTCCTACGAGCAGTACTTC. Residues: CASSVGTSGGAYSYEQYF.